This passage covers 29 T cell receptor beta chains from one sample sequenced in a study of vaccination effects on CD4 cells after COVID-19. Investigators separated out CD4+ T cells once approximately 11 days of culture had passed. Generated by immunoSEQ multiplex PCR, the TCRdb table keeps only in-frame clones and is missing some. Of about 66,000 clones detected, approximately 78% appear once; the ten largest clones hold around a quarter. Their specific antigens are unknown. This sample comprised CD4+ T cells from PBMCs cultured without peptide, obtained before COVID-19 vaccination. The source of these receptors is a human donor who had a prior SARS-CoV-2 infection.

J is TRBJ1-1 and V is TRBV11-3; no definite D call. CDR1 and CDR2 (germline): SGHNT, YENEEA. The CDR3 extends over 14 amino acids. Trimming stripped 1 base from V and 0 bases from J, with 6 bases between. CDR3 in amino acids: CASSLGRMNTEAFF. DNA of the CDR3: TGTGCCAGCAGCTTAGGCCGAATGAACACTGAAGCTTTCTTT.

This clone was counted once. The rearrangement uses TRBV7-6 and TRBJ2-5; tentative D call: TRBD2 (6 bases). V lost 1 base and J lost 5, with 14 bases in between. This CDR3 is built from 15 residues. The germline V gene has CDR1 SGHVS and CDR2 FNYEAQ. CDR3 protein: CASSLVRGAGETQYF. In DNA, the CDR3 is TGTGCCAGCAGCTTAGTACGCGGGGCCGGTGAGACCCAGTACTTC. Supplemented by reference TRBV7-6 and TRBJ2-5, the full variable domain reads GAGVSQSPRYKVTKRGQDVALRCDPISGHVSLYWYRQALGQGPEFLTYFNYEAQQDKSGLPNDRFSAERPEGSISTLTIQRTEQRDSAMYRCASSLVRGAGETQYFGPGTRLLVL.

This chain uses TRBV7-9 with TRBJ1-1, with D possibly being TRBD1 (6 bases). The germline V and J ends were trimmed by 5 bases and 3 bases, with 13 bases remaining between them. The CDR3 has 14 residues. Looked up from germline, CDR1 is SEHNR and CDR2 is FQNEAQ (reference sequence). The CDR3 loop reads CASSPPNRDTEAFF. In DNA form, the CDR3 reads TGTGCCAGCAGCCCGCCGAACAGGGACACTGAAGCTTTCTTT.

The CDR3 region is CASTRYLRSLTEAFF. The CDR3 bases are TGTGCCAGCACCCGCTACCTACGCTCGCTAACTGAAGCTTTCTTT. The chain links TRBV6-5 to TRBJ1-1; D is unresolved. The CDR3 is 15 residues long. With 7 bases removed from V and 5 bases from J, the gap between germline ends came to 20 bases. Germline lookup yields CDR1 MNHEY and CDR2 SVGAGI.

The CDR3 protein is CASSRDGHSSSYNEQFF. CDR3 DNA: TGCGCCAGCAGCCGGGACGGGCATTCAAGCTCCTACAATGAGCAGTTCTTC. The chain combines TRBV5-1 with TRBJ2-1; D may be TRBD1 or TRBD2 (5 bases each). CDR1 and CDR2 from the germline V gene are SGHRS and YFSETQ. The CDR3 extends over 17 amino acids. Trimming shortened V by 4 bases and J by 0 bases, and 17 bases separated the two germline ends.

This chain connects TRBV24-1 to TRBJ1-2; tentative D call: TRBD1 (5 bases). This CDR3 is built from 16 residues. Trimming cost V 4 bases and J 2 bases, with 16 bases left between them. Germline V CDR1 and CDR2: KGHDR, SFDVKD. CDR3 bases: TGTGCCACCAGTGAAAGCGGCAGGGCGGGAAACTATGGCTACACCTTC. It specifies CATSESGRAGNYGYTF.

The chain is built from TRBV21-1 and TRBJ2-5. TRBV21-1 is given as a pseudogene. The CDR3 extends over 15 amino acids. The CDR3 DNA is TGTGCCAGCAGCAAACCGATGGGTTACCAAGAGACCCAGTACTTC. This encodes CASSKPMGYQETQYF.

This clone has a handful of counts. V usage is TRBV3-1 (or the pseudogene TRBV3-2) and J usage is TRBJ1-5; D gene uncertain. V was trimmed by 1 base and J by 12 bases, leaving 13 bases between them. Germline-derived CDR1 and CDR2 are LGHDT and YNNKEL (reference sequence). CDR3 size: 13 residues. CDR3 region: CASSQVGASHQHF. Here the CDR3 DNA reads TGTGCCAGCAGCCAAGTTGGAGCGAGCCACCAGCATTTT.

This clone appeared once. The chain's CDR3 is CASSACAASHQETQYF. The CDR3, as DNA: TGTGCCAGCAGTGCTTGCGCCGCATCGCACCAAGAGACCCAGTACTTC. The chain has TRBV6-4 and TRBJ2-5; D is unresolved. The CDR3 loop spans 16 amino acids. Germline CDR1 MRHNA, CDR2 SNTAGT. Trimming shortened V by 4 bases and J by 0 bases, and 15 bases separated the two germline ends.

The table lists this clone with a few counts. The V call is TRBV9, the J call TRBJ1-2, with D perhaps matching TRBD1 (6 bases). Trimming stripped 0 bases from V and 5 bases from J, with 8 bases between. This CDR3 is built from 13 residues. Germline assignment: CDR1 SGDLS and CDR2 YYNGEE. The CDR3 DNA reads TGTGCCAGCAGCGTAGGGACAGCTTATGGCTACACCTTC. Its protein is CASSVGTAYGYTF.

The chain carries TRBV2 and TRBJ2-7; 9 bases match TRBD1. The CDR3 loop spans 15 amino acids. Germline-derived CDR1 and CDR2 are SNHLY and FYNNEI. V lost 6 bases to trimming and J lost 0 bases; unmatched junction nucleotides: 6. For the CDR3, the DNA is TGTGCCAGCAGGGCCGGGACAGGGAACTCCTACGAGCAGTACTTC. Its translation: CASRAGTGNSYEQYF.

Here the CDR3 reads CASSLASGTYNSPLHF. The DNA of the CDR3 is TGTGCCAGCAGCTTAGCGTCCGGGACATATAATTCACCCCTCCACTTT. The chain couples TRBV7-9 to TRBJ1-6; the D gene is possibly TRBD1 (6 bases). V was cut by 0 bases and J by 4 bases, with 10 bases left in between. CDR3 length: 16 residues. Germline V gene sequence: CDR1 SEHNR, CDR2 FQNEAQ (reference sequence).

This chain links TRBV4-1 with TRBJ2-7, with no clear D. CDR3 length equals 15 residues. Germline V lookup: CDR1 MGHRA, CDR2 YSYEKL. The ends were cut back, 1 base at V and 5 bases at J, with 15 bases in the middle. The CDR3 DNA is TGCGCCAGCAGCCAAGTAACGTCCCTTAGGAACGAGCAGTACTTC. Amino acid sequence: CASSQVTSLRNEQYF.

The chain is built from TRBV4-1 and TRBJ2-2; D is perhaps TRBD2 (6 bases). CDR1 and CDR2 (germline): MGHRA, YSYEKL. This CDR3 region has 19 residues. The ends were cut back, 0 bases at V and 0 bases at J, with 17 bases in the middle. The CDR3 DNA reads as TGCGCCAGCAGCCAAGATCCGGGGAGGCTACCAGCGAACACCGGGGAGCTGTTTTTT. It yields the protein CASSQDPGRLPANTGELFF.

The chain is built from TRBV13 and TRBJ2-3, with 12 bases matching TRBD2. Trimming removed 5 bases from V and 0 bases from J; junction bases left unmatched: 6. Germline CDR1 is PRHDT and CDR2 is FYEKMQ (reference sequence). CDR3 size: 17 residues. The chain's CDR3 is CASSLRLAGVSTDTQYF. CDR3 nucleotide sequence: TGTGCCAGCAGCCTCAGACTAGCGGGAGTAAGCACAGATACGCAGTATTTT. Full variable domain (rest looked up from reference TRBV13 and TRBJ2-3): AAGVIQSPRHLIKEKRETATLKCYPIPRHDTVYWYQQGPGQDPQFLISFYEKMQSDKGSIPDRFSAQQFSDYHSELNMSSLELGDSALYFCASSLRLAGVSTDTQYFGPGTRLTVL.

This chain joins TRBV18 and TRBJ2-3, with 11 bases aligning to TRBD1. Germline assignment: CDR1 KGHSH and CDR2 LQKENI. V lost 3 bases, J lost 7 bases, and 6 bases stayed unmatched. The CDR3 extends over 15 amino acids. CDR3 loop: CASSPRGQGANTQYF. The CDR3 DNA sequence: TGTGCCAGCTCACCTCGAGGACAGGGGGCTAATACGCAGTATTTT.

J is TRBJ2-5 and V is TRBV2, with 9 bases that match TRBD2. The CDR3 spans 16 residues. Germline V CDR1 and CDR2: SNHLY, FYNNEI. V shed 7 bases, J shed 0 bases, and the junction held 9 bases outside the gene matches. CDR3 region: CASNGPTSGYQETQYF. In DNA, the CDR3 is TGTGCCAGCAACGGCCCGACTAGCGGTTACCAAGAGACCCAGTACTTC. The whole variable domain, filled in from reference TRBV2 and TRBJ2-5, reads EPEVTQTPSHQVTQMGQEVILRCVPISNHLYFYWYRQILGQKVEFLVSFYNNEISEKSEIFDDQFSVERPDGSNFTLKIRSTKLEDSAMYFCASNGPTSGYQETQYFGPGTRLLVL.

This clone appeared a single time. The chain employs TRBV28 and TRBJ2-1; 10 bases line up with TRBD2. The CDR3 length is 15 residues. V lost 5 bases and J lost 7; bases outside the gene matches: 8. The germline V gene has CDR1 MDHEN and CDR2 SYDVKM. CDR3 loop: CASSPLAGVINEQFF. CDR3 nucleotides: TGTGCCAGCAGTCCCCTAGCGGGAGTAATAAATGAGCAGTTCTTC. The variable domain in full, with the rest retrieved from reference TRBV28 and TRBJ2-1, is DVKVTQSSRYLVKRTGEKVFLECVQDMDHENMFWYRQDPGLGLRLIYFSYDVKMKEKGDIPEGYSVSREKKERFSLILESASTNQTSMYLCASSPLAGVINEQFFGPGTRLTVL.

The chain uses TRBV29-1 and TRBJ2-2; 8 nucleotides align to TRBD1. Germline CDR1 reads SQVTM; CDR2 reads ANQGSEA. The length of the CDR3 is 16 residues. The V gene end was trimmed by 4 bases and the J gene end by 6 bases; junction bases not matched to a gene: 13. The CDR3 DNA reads TGCAGCGTTGGACGTGTATCACAGGGGGACGCCGGGGAGCTGTTTTTT. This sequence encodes CSVGRVSQGDAGELFF.

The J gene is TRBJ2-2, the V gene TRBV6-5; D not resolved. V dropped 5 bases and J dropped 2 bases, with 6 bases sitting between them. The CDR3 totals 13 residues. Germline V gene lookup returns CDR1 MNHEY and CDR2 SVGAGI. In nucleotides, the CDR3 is TGTGCCAGCAGTACAGTCAACACCGGGGAGCTGTTTTTT. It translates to CASSTVNTGELFF.

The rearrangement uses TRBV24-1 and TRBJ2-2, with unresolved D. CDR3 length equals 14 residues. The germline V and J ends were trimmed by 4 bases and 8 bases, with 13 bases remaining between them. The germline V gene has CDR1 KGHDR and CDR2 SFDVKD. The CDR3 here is CATSDVTYSGELFF. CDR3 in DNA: TGTGCCACCAGTGACGTGACGTATTCGGGGGAGCTGTTTTTT.

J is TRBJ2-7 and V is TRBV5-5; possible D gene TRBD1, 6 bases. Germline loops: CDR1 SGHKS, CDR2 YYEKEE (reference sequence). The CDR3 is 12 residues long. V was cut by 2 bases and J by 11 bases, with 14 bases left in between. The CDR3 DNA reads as TGTGCCAGCAGCTTACGCACAGGGCAGAAGTACTTC. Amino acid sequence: CASSLRTGQKYF.

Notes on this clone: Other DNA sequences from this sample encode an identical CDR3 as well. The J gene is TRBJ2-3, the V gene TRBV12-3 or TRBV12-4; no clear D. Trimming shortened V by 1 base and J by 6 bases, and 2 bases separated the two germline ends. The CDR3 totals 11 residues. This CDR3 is CASSLGDTQYF. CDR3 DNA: TGTGCCAGCAGTTTAGGCGATACGCAGTATTTT.

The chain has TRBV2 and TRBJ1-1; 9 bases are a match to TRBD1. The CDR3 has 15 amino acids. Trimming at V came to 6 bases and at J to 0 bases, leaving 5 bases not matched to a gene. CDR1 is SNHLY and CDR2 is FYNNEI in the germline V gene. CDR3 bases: TGTGCCAGCAGGGACAGGGGCTATTTGAACACTGAAGCTTTCTTT. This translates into CASRDRGYLNTEAFF.

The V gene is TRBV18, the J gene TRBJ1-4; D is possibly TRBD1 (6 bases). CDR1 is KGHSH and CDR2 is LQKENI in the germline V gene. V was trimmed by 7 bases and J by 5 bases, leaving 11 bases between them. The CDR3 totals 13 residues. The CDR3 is CASFRDKNEKLFF. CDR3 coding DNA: TGTGCCAGCTTTCGGGACAAGAATGAAAAACTGTTTTTT.

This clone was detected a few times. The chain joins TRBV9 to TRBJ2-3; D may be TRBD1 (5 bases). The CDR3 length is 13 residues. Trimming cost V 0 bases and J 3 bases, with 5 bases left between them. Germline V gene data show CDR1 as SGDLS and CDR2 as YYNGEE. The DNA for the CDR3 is TGTGCCAGCAGCGTAGGACAGACAGATACGCAGTATTTT. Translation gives CASSVGQTDTQYF.

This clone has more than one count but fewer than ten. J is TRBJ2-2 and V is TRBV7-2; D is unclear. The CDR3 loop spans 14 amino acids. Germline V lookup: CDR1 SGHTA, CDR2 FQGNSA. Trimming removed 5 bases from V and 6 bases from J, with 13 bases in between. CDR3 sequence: CASSPPFRPGELFF. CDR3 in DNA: TGTGCCAGCAGCCCACCCTTCCGGCCCGGGGAGCTGTTTTTT.

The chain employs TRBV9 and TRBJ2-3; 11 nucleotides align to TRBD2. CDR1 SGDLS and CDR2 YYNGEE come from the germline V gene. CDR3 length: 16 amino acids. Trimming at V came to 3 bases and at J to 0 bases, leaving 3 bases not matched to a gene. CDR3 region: CASSGGTSGSTDTQYF. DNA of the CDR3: TGTGCCAGCAGCGGGGGGACTAGCGGAAGCACAGATACGCAGTATTTT. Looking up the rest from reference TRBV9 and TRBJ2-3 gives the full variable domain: DSGVTQTPKHLITATGQRVTLRCSPRSGDLSVYWYQQSLDQGLQFLIQYYNGEERAKGNILERFSAQQFPDLHSELNLSSLELGDSALYFCASSGGTSGSTDTQYFGPGTRLTVL.

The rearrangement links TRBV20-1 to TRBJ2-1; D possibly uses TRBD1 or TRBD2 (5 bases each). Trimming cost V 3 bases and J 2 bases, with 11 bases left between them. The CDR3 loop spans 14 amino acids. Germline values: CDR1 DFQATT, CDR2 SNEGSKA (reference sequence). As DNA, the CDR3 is TGCAGTGCTAGTCGGTGGGGGACCTACAATGAGCAGTTCTTC. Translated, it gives CSASRWGTYNEQFF.